Detailed here is one T cell receptor (beta chain). A single record per CDR3 protein comes from TCRdb applying MiXCR to the 5' RACE reads. The sample lists 85,000 to 100,000 distinct CDR3 sequences; around 17% were seen once. This specimen comes from a study of early T cells in non-severe SARS-CoV-2 infection. CDR3 length: 15 amino acids. The V and J ends lost 5 bases and 3 bases respectively, with 17 bases between them. From germline, CDR1 is SGHTA and CDR2 FQGNSA. The chain joins TRBV7-2 to TRBJ2-7; no firm D call. The TCR comes from an adult who was a healthcare worker with PCR-confirmed SARS-CoV-2 infection or an uninfected control (not recorded which). The sequencing here drew on whole blood, taken at baseline. The CDR3 coding sequence is TGTGCCAGCAGCCCTGCGGTGCAGATAAACTACGAGCAGTACTTC. It codes for CASSPAVQINYEQYF.